A single sample gave rise to the 11 T cell receptor beta chains below, sequenced in a study of vaccination and CD4 T cells after COVID-19. Their recognized antigens are unknown. The Oncomine TCR Beta short-read assay generated sequence data from the DNA of cultured CD4+ T cells. TCRdb analysed the PCR reads with MiXCR anew, one entry per CDR3 protein. The data show 9,500 to 15,000 distinct CDR3 sequences, around three fifths seen once. The treatment here: approximately nine-day PBMC culture with coronavirus spike peptide pools or control peptides (ViraFEST assay). The sequencing input was CD4+ T cells from blood, cultured in vitro. Receptors originate from a human donor who had recovered from COVID-19.

This clonotype was detected only a few times. The chain links TRBV7-2 to TRBJ2-7; the match to TRBD1 covers 7 bases. V shed 8 bases and J 0 bases; nucleotides not matched to a gene: 7. Germline CDR1 SGHTA, CDR2 FQGNSA. The CDR3 contains 14 residues. CDR3 nucleotides: TGTGCCAGCCTCCGGGACAGCAACTCCTACGAGCAGTACTTC. This codes for CASLRDSNSYEQYF.

This chain joins TRBV25-1 and TRBJ1-3, with unresolved D. This CDR3 has 13 residues. CDR1 and CDR2 (germline): MGHDK, SYGVNS. Trimming took off 3 bases at V and 5 bases at J, with 8 bases between the two ends. Here the CDR3 DNA reads TGTGCCAGCAGTGACCCACCCAGAAACACCATATATTTT. Amino acids: CASSDPPRNTIYF.

In its sample, this clonotype was seen once. The rearrangement links TRBV30 to TRBJ2-7; the D call may be TRBD1 or TRBD2 (5 bases each). The CDR3 is 15 residues long. Germline values: CDR1 GTSNPN, CDR2 SVGIG (reference sequence). Trimming shortened V by 1 base and J by 2 bases, and 15 bases separated the two germline ends. The CDR3 DNA follows: TGTGCCTGGAGTGCTGGGACGGACGCCACCTACGAGCAGTACTTC. Its protein product is CAWSAGTDATYEQYF.

The chain couples TRBV7-8 to TRBJ2-7; possibly TRBD1 for D (5 bases). The CDR3 is 14 amino acids. Germline CDR1 SGHVS, CDR2 FQNEAQ. V was trimmed by 0 bases and J by 5 bases, leaving 11 bases between them. In DNA, the CDR3 is TGTGCCAGCAGCTTAGCGGCAGGGATAAACGAGCAGTACTTC. Translating gives CASSLAAGINEQYF.

This clonotype was picked up a small number of times. This sequence joins TRBV7-9 and TRBJ2-2; D unclear. The CDR3 is made up of 14 amino acids. The V and J ends lost 6 bases and 2 bases respectively, with 10 bases between them. Germline V CDR1 and CDR2: SEHNR, FQNEAQ (reference sequence). The CDR3 region is CASRRTVNTGELFF. DNA of the CDR3: TGTGCCAGCAGACGGACGGTTAACACCGGGGAGCTGTTTTTT.

The table lists this clonotype with a count of one. This chain uses TRBV12-3 or TRBV12-4 with TRBJ1-2, with 9 bases identical to TRBD1. The CDR3 extends over 15 amino acids. Germline trimming cut 6 bases from V and 5 bases from J; bases unmatched to any gene: 10. As DNA, the CDR3 is TGTGCCAGCAGCCAGGACAGGGGACGAATTTATGGCTACACCTTC. Amino acids: CASSQDRGRIYGYTF.

The gene calls are TRBV20-1 and TRBJ2-7; TRBD1 agrees at 9 bases. Germline V gene lookup returns CDR1 DFQATT and CDR2 SNEGSKA (reference sequence). There are 14 residues in the CDR3. Trimming at V came to 2 bases and at J to 6 bases, leaving 8 bases not matched to a gene. The CDR3 loop reads CSARLGQGTIEQYF. CDR3 in DNA: TGCAGTGCTAGACTGGGACAGGGTACAATCGAGCAGTACTTC.

This chain links TRBV7-2 with TRBJ2-6, with D possibly TRBD2 on 6 matching bases. CDR3 length: 16 amino acids. V lost 1 base, J lost 2 bases, and 9 bases lay in between. CDR1 and CDR2 (germline): SGHTA, FQGNSA. The CDR3 DNA is TGTGCCAGCAGCTTAGGTCCGGGGGCTGGGGCCAACGTCCTGACTTTC. It translates to CASSLGPGAGANVLTF.

This chain uses TRBV19 with TRBJ1-2; TRBD1 matches 8 bases. The CDR3 runs to 15 residues. Germline CDR1 reads LNHDA; CDR2 reads SQIVND (reference sequence). With V trimmed by 5 bases and J by 3 bases, 8 bases remained unmatched. The CDR3 nucleotides read TGTGCCAGTAGTTCCAGGGCAGGGGGCGACTATGGCTACACCTTC. Its protein product is CASSSRAGGDYGYTF.

The chain carries TRBV7-6 and TRBJ2-5; 10 bases match TRBD1. The J call is uncertain, as TRBJ2-7 better fits the DNA end. The germline V gene has CDR1 SGHVS and CDR2 FNYEAQ. The CDR3 is 14 amino acids. DNA of the CDR3: TGTGCCAGCAGCCGATCGGGACAGGGGTACGAGCAGTACTTC. Amino acid sequence: CASSRSGQGYEQYF.

The J gene is TRBJ1-6, the V gene TRBV6-1; D ambiguous. Trimming stripped 8 bases from V and 9 bases from J, with 11 bases between. Germline CDR1 reads MNHNS; CDR2 reads SASEGT. This CDR3 region has 12 residues. The CDR3 DNA reads TGTGCCAGCCAGGCAGACTCTTCACCCCTCCACTTT. Translated, it gives CASQADSSPLHF.